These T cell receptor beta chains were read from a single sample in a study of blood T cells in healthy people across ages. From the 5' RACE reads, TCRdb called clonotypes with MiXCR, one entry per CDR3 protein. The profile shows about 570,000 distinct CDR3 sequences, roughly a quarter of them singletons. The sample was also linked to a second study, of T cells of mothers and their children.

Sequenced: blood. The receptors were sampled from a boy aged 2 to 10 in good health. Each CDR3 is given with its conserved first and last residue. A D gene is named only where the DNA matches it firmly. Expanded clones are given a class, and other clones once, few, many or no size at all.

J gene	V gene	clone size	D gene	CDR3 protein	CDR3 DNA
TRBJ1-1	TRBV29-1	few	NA	CSVEEGGNTEAFF	TGCAGCGTTGAAGAAGGTGGGAACACTGAAGCCTTCTTT
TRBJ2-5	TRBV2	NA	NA	CASRSFETQYF	TGTGCCAGCAGGTCCTTCGAGACCCAGTACTTC
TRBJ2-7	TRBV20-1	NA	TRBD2	CSAGGTRGLEQYF	TGCAGTGCTGGAGGGACTAGGGGCCTCGAGCAGTACTTC
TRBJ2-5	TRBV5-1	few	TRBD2	CASSGGTSGNQETQYF	TGCGCCAGCAGCGGGGGGACTAGCGGAAACCAAGAGACCCAGTACTTC
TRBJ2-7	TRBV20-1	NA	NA	CSASLRQSYEQYF	TGCAGTGCTAGTCTTCGACAGTCCTACGAGCAGTACTTC
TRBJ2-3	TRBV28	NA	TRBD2	CASSLKGGRVDTQYF	TGTGCCAGCAGTTTAAAGGGCGGGAGGGTAGATACGCAGTATTTT
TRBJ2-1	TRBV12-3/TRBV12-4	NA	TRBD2	CASSSGRWDENNEQFF	TGTGCCAGCAGTAGCGGGAGGTGGGACGAGAACAATGAGCAGTTCTTC
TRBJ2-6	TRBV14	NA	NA	CASSQRTPISGANVLTF	TGTGCCAGCAGCCAACGGACACCTATCTCTGGGGCCAACGTCCTGACTTTC
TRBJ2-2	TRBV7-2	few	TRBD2	CASSPGLAGLNTGELFF	TGTGCCAGCAGCCCGGGACTAGCGGGACTTAACACCGGGGAGCTGTTTTTT
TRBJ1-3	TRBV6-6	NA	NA	CASSYSSSSGNTIYF	TGTGCCAGCAGTTACTCCTCGAGCTCTGGAAACACCATATATTTT
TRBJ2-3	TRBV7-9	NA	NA	CASSWVMQPDTQYF	TGTGCCAGCAGCTGGGTTATGCAACCAGATACGCAGTATTTT
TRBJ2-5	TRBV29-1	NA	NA	CSVADSQEAQYF	TGCAGCGTCGCGGACAGTCAAGAGGCCCAGTACTTC
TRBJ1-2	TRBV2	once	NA	CASSGLYGYTF	TGTGCCAGCAGTGGCCTCTATGGCTACACCTTC
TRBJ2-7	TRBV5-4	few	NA	CASSSGGPPYEQYF	TGTGCCAGCAGCTCCGGGGGGCCGCCCTACGAGCAGTACTTC
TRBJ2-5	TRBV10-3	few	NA	CAISESGTSLGETQYF	TGTGCCATCAGTGAGTCTGGCACTTCCTTAGGGGAGACCCAGTACTTC
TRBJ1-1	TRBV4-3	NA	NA	CASSFLERSGTEAFF	TGCGCCAGCAGCTTCTTAGAGCGATCGGGCACTGAAGCTTTCTTT
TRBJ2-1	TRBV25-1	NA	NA	CASSGLGDPANEQFF	TGTGCCAGCAGTGGGCTGGGAGATCCCGCCAATGAGCAGTTCTTC
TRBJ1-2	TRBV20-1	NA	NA	CSATTGYGYTF	TGCAGTGCCACAACAGGGTATGGCTACACCTTC
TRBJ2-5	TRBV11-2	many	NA	CASSLELGETQYF	TGTGCCAGCAGCTTAGAGCTCGGAGAGACCCAGTACTTC
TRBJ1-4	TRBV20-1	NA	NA	CSAASGTNEKLFF	TGCAGTGCTGCGTCCGGGACTAATGAAAAACTGTTTTTT
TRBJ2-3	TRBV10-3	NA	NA	CAISLRSTDTQYF	TGTGCCATCAGCCTCCGGAGCACAGATACGCAGTATTTT
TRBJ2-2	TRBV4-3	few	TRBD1	CASRRTGDTGELFF	TGCGCCAGCCGGCGAACAGGGGACACCGGGGAGCTGTTTTTT
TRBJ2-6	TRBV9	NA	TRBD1	CASSPRQGSGANVLTF	TGTGCCAGCAGCCCCCGACAGGGCTCTGGGGCCAACGTCCTGACTTTC
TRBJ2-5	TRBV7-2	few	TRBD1	CASSYETGFRETQYF	TGTGCCAGCAGCTATGAGACAGGGTTTCGGGAGACCCAGTACTTC
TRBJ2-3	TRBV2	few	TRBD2	CASRPGLALDTQYF	TGTGCCAGCAGGCCGGGACTAGCGTTGGATACGCAGTATTTT
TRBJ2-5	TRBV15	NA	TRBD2	CATSSVPTGTTGTQYF	TGTGCCACCAGCAGCGTACCTACCGGGACTACGGGGACCCAGTACTTC
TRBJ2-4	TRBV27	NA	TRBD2	CASSSSGSQYF	TGTGCCAGCAGTTCTAGCGGATCTCAGTACTTC
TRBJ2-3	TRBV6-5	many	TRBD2	CASRHYGGTDTQYF	TGTGCCAGCCGTCACTACGGGGGGACAGATACGCAGTATTTT
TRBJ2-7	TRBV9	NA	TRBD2	CASSVGGGREGEQYF	TGTGCCAGCAGCGTAGGTGGCGGCAGGGAGGGCGAGCAGTACTTC
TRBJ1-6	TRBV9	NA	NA	CASSVAPQGREPLHF	TGTGCCAGCAGCGTAGCTCCTCAGGGGCGCGAACCCCTCCACTTT
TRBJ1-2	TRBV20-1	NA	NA	CSARSRGGYGYTF	TGCAGTGCCCGGTCCAGGGGAGGATATGGCTACACCTTC
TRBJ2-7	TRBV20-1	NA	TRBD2	CSAQPGLAYEQYF	TGCAGTGCCCAGCCGGGACTAGCTTACGAGCAGTACTTC
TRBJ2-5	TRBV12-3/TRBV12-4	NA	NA	CASSLSPGPETQYF	TGTGCCAGCAGTTTATCCCCGGGGCCGGAGACCCAGTACTTC
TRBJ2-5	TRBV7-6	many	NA	CASSYGRETQYF	TGTGCCAGCAGCTACGGACGAGAGACCCAGTACTTC
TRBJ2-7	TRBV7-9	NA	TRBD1	CASRGLRGPSYEQYF	TGTGCCAGCAGGGGGCTCAGGGGGCCCTCCTACGAGCAGTACTTC
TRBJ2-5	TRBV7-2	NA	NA	CASGYLGGETQYF	TGTGCCAGCGGGTATTTGGGTGGAGAGACCCAGTACTTC
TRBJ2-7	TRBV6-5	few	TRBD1	CASSYSSLTGTGGEQYF	TGTGCCAGCAGTTACTCGAGTTTGACTGGGACAGGGGGCGAGCAGTACTTC
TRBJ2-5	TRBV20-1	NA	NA	CSAPGARETQYF	TGCAGTGCTCCGGGGGCCAGGGAGACCCAGTACTTC
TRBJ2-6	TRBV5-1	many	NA	CASSLDSGANVLTF	TGCGCCAGCAGCTTGGACTCTGGGGCCAACGTCCTGACTTTC
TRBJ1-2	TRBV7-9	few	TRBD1	CASSFENRGSYTF	TGTGCCAGCAGCTTCGAGAACAGGGGTAGCTACACCTTC
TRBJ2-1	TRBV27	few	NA	CASSLSAGLGDEQFF	TGTGCCAGCAGTTTATCGGCAGGACTTGGGGATGAGCAGTTCTTC
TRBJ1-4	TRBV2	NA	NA	CASSESWGRNEKLFF	TGTGCCAGCAGTGAAAGCTGGGGACGGAATGAAAAACTGTTTTTT
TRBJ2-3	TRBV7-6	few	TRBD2	CASSLGPASGGTDTQYF	TGTGCCAGCAGCTTAGGTCCGGCTAGCGGGGGGACAGATACGCAGTATTTT
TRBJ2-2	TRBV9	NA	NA	CASTVGPGVTTGELFF	TGTGCCAGCACCGTAGGTCCCGGGGTGACCACCGGGGAGCTGTTTTTT
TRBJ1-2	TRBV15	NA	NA	CATSRGVDGYTF	TGTGCCACCAGCAGAGGGGTGGATGGCTACACCTTC
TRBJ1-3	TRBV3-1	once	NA	CASSQDFAVDSGNTIYF	TGTGCCAGCAGCCAAGATTTTGCGGTTGACTCTGGAAACACCATATATTTT
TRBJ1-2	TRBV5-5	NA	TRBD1	CASSSPPRDRAGYTF	TGTGCCAGCAGCTCACCACCCCGGGACAGGGCGGGCTACACCTTC
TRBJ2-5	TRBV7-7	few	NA	CASSSGRTETETQYF	TGTGCTAGCAGCTCTGGCCGAACAGAAACAGAGACCCAGTACTTC
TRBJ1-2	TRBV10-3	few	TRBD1	CAISESRTGGFYGYTF	TGTGCCATCAGTGAGTCTCGGACAGGGGGCTTCTATGGCTACACCTTC
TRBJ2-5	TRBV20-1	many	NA	CSASPKETQYF	TGCAGTGCTAGCCCTAAAGAGACCCAGTACTTC
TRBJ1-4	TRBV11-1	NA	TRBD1	CASSLFGTGGSITSTNEKLFF	TGTGCCAGCAGCTTATTTGGGACAGGGGGATCGATTACCTCAACTAATGAAAAACTGTTTTTT
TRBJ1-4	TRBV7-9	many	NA	CASSPSGGENEKLFF	TGTGCCAGCAGCCCCAGCGGGGGAGAGAATGAAAAACTGTTTTTT
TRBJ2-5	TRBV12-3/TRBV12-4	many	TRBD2	CASSKRLAAGETQYF	TGTGCCAGCAGTAAACGACTAGCGGCGGGAGAGACCCAGTACTTC
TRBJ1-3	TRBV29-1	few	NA	CSVAGEASGNTIYF	TGCAGCGTTGCGGGGGAAGCATCTGGAAACACCATATATTTT
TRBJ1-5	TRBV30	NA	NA	CAWSPGLDLNQPQHF	TGTGCCTGGAGCCCGGGACTTGACCTGAATCAGCCCCAGCATTTT
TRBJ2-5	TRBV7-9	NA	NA	CASSLGLKDNTQYF	TGTGCCAGCAGCTTAGGTCTAAAAGATAACACCCAGTACTTC
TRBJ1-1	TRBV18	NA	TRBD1	CASSPGTGGRRGNTEAFF	TGTGCCAGCTCACCAGGGACAGGGGGCCGCAGGGGTAACACTGAAGCTTTCTTT
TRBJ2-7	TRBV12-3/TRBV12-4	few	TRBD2	CASSSGTSGLWQYF	TGTGCCAGCAGTTCCGGGACTAGCGGGCTCTGGCAGTACTTC
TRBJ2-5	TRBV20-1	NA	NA	CSARSSVGETQYF	TGCAGTGCTAGATCTAGCGTGGGAGAGACCCAGTACTTC
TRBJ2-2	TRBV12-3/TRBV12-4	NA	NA	CASSVLSKGGELFF	TGTGCCAGCAGTGTCCTTAGCAAGGGCGGGGAGCTGTTTTTT